The 15 T cell receptor beta chains reported below all come from one sample, sequenced in a study of cytomegalovirus exposure and HLA in healthy donors. The PCR had 60 Vbeta and 13 Jbeta primers. The method was immunoSEQ multiplex PCR; TCRdb's version includes in-frame clones alone and lacks a portion of them. The repertoire has 150,000 to 200,000 clones, around three quarters of them found once; the top ten carry under 2%. The sequenced material came from PBMCs. These receptors came from a man aged 25 to 45 in good health and CMV-seronegative.

A few counts support this clone. This chain uses TRBV28 with TRBJ1-5; 8 bases align to TRBD1. V was clipped by 7 bases and J by 6 bases; unmatched bases: 11. CDR1 is MDHEN and CDR2 is SYDVKM in the germline V gene. This CDR3 is 15 amino acids long. CDR3 coding DNA: TGTGCCAGCACCGGGACAGGACTCCAATTTCAGCCCCAGCATTTT. This translates into CASTGTGLQFQPQHF.

The J gene is TRBJ2-1, the V gene TRBV27; perhaps TRBD2 as D (6 bases). This CDR3 contains 15 residues. Deletions cut 6 bases from V and 6 bases from J, with 18 bases between. Germline V gene lookup returns CDR1 MNHEY and CDR2 SMNVEV (reference sequence). CDR3: CASSPDYFRINEQFF. The DNA for the CDR3 is TGTGCCAGCAGCCCGGACTATTTCCGAATCAATGAGCAGTTCTTC.

This clone was seen a few times. The CDR3 nucleotides read TGTGCCAGCAGCTTAGTTTCCGGGACAGGGGCTGGGGCCAACGTCCTGACTTTC. The encoded protein is CASSLVSGTGAGANVLTF. The V gene is TRBV7-6, the J gene TRBJ2-6; 10 bases map to TRBD1. After removal of 1 base from V and 2 bases from J, the junction contained 5 bases not matched to a gene. The CDR3 consists of 18 residues. CDR1 SGHVS and CDR2 FNYEAQ come from the germline V gene.

This chain uses TRBV28 with TRBJ1-2; TRBD1 is a possible D gene (5 bases). CDR1 is MDHEN and CDR2 is SYDVKM in the germline V gene. The CDR3 spans 12 residues. Trimming pared 6 bases from V and 14 bases from J, leaving 19 bases between. CDR3 loop: CASSPLTEGATF. In DNA form, the CDR3 reads TGTGCCAGCAGCCCTTTGACGGAAGGGGCGACCTTC.

J is TRBJ2-7 and V is TRBV5-1; TRBD2 matches 9 bases. Germline-derived CDR1 and CDR2 are SGHRS and YFSETQ. The V gene end was trimmed by 0 bases and the J gene end by 0 bases; junction bases not matched to a gene: 4. This CDR3 spans 16 amino acids. The CDR3 DNA sequence: TGCGCCAGCAGCTTGGCGCTAGCGGGAATCTCCTACGAGCAGTACTTC. Amino acid sequence: CASSLALAGISYEQYF.

This clone was observed once. The chain uses TRBV19 and TRBJ1-2; TRBD1 matches 7 bases. Germline V CDR1 and CDR2: LNHDA, SQIVND (reference sequence). V shed 5 bases, J shed 7 bases, and the junction held 13 bases outside the gene matches. This CDR3 is 15 amino acids long. The CDR3: CASSSSRDSVSGYTF. CDR3 nucleotides: TGTGCCAGTAGTTCGAGCCGGGACAGTGTTTCTGGCTACACCTTC.

The chain is built from TRBV7-9 and TRBJ2-5, with D uncertain. The CDR3 length is 16 residues. V was cut by 4 bases and J by 1 base, with 16 bases left in between. CDR1 is SEHNR, CDR2 FQNEAQ, per germline (reference sequence). The CDR3 DNA is TGTGCCAGCAGCTCCTACGAAACCGCCTTCCAAGAGACCCAGTACTTC. Translated, it gives CASSSYETAFQETQYF. The whole variable domain, filled in from reference TRBV7-9 and TRBJ2-5, reads DTGVSQNPRHKITKRGQNVTFRCDPISEHNRLYWYRQTLGQGPEFLTYFQNEAQLEKSRLLSDRFSAERPKGSFSTLEIQRTEQGDSAMYLCASSSYETAFQETQYFGPGTRLLVL.

This clone was observed a single time. The chain is built from TRBV28 and TRBJ2-3; 10 nucleotides match TRBD2. Germline V lookup: CDR1 MDHEN, CDR2 SYDVKM. Trimming at V came to 6 bases and at J to 2 bases, leaving 8 bases not matched to a gene. The CDR3 has 16 amino acids. This CDR3 reads CASSPRTSGYTDTQYF. The CDR3 DNA follows: TGTGCCAGCAGCCCTAGGACTAGCGGATACACAGATACGCAGTATTTT.

The chain combines TRBV19 with TRBJ2-7; D might be TRBD2 (6 bases). This CDR3 is 13 amino acids long. V lost 4 bases to trimming and J lost 2 bases, with 9 bases between them. Germline V gene data show CDR1 as LNHDA and CDR2 as SQIVND (reference sequence). The CDR3 nucleotides read TGTGCCAGTAGTAATACGGGAGCCTACGAGCAGTACTTC. As protein: CASSNTGAYEQYF.

The V call is TRBV6-1, the J call TRBJ2-7, with D unclear. Trimming stripped 4 bases from V and 8 bases from J, with 12 bases between. Per the germline V gene, CDR1 is MNHNS and CDR2 is SASEGT. The CDR3 loop spans 12 amino acids. The CDR3 DNA reads TGTGCCAGCAGTGGAATGAGTGTGAAGCAGTACTTC. Translated, it gives CASSGMSVKQYF.

This clone was observed a handful of times. The chain joins TRBV7-3 to TRBJ2-1, with 9 positions matching TRBD2. CDR3 length: 15 residues. V lost 5 bases, J lost 0 bases, and 2 bases stayed unmatched. CDR1 SGHTA and CDR2 FQGTGA come from the germline V gene. In DNA, the CDR3 is TGTGCCAGCAGCCCTAGCGGGGACTCCTACAATGAGCAGTTCTTC. This codes for CASSPSGDSYNEQFF. Full variable domain (remainder filled in from reference TRBV7-3 and TRBJ2-1): GAGVSQTPSNKVTEKGKYVELRCDPISGHTALYWYRQSLGQGPEFLIYFQGTGAADDSGLPNDRFFAVRPEGSVSTLKIQRTERGDSAVYLCASSPSGDSYNEQFFGPGTRLTVL.

V and J are TRBV6-1 and TRBJ2-3; 7 nucleotides align to TRBD2. V shed 5 bases, J shed 4 bases, and the junction held 6 bases outside the gene matches. Germline V lookup: CDR1 MNHNS, CDR2 SASEGT. CDR3 length: 14 residues. CDR3 in amino acids: CASSRAGSADTQYF. The CDR3 DNA is TGTGCCAGCAGTAGAGCGGGAAGCGCAGATACGCAGTATTTT.

The DNA for the CDR3 is TGCAGCGTTAATGGGAGGCAGGGTGACTGGACCACTGAAGCTTTCTTT. It translates to CSVNGRQGDWTTEAFF. V gene TRBV29-1 combines with J gene TRBJ1-1; a weak D match, TRBD1 (5 bases). Trimming stripped 5 bases from V and 4 bases from J, with 23 bases between. CDR3 length equals 16 residues. CDR1 and CDR2 from the germline V gene are SQVTM and ANQGSEA.

This clone appeared a single time. V usage is TRBV28 and J usage is TRBJ2-4; 11 nucleotides agree with TRBD2. CDR1 is MDHEN, CDR2 SYDVKM, per germline. The CDR3 is made up of 15 amino acids. The J segment lost 4 bases and the V segment lost 5 bases, leaving 4 bases of the junction unmatched. The CDR3, as DNA: TGTGCCAGCAGTCCAGGGACTAGCGGTAAAAACATTCAGTACTTC. Translated: CASSPGTSGKNIQYF.

This chain joins TRBV5-1 and TRBJ1-1; D unresolved. V dropped 0 bases and J dropped 8 bases, with 5 bases sitting between them. The CDR3 covers 11 residues. The germline gives CDR1 SGHRS, CDR2 YFSETQ. The CDR3 coding sequence is TGCGCCAGCAGCTTGGGTACAGAAGCTTTCTTT. Protein product: CASSLGTEAFF.